A selection of T cell receptor beta chains follows, all from one sample in a study of blood T cell repertoires in COVID-19. TCRdb keeps only in-frame clones here, not all; method: immunoSEQ multiplex PCR. The sample has about 210,000 clones, around four fifths seen once. Specimen: peripheral blood. Receptors were obtained from a middle-aged woman with active or convalescent COVID-19. Each CDR3 is given with its conserved first and last residue. A D gene is named only where the DNA matches it firmly. Clone sizes are given selectively: once, few, many, or a class where the clone is expanded.

D | J | size | V | CDR3 | DNA
. | TRBJ2-5 | . | TRBV6-1 | CASSEAPQGGETQYF | TGTGCCAGCAGTGAAGCTCCCCAGGGCGGTGAGACCCAGTACTTC
TRBD1 | TRBJ2-1 | . | TRBV5-4 | CASSMLPGTGGVDEQFF | TGTGCCAGCAGCATGTTGCCCGGGACAGGGGGCGTGGATGAGCAGTTCTTC
. | TRBJ1-4 | . | TRBV7-9 | CASSLDAWRLELFF | TGTGCCAGCAGCTTAGACGCTTGGCGGCTGGAACTGTTTTTT
. | TRBJ1-1 | . | TRBV5-6 | CASSLAAGANTEAFF | TGTGCCAGCAGCTTGGCCGCTGGGGCGAACACTGAAGCTTTCTTT
. | TRBJ2-1 | . | TRBV18 | CASSWDSKGEQFF | TGTGCCAGCTCGTGGGACTCTAAGGGGGAGCAGTTCTTC
TRBD1 | TRBJ2-7 | few | TRBV28 | CASRNGQDYEQYF | TGTGCCAGCAGAAACGGACAGGACTACGAGCAGTACTTC
. | TRBJ2-3 | . | TRBV19 | CASSIGTPVGDTQYF | TGTGCCAGTAGTATCGGGACTCCCGTCGGAGATACGCAGTATTTT
TRBD2 | TRBJ2-7 | . | TRBV9 | CASSLAGEVTYEQYF | TGTGCCAGCAGTCTAGCGGGAGAGGTTACGTACGAGCAGTACTTC
TRBD1 | TRBJ1-5 | . | TRBV7-9 | CASSLGTGFLHQPQHF | TGTGCCAGCAGCTTAGGGACAGGGTTTCTCCATCAGCCCCAGCATTTT
. | TRBJ1-6 | . | TRBV14 | CASSQGLGEDSPLHF | TGTGCCAGCAGCCAAGGTCTGGGTGAGGATTCACCCCTCCACTTT
TRBD1 | TRBJ2-1 | . | TRBV19 | CATNRQGAIGQFF | TGTGCCACTAACCGACAGGGGGCAATTGGGCAGTTCTTC
. | TRBJ2-5 | . | TRBV15 | CATSREEKETQYF | TGTGCCACCAGCAGAGAGGAGAAAGAGACCCAGTACTTC
. | TRBJ1-5 | . | TRBV5-4 | CASSPPRRGFNQPQHF | TGTGCCAGCAGCCCCCCCCGTCGAGGGTTCAATCAGCCCCAGCATTTT
TRBD1 | TRBJ1-1 | few | TRBV2 | CATTGTGRTEAFF | TGTGCCACCACCGGGACAGGGCGCACTGAAGCTTTCTTT
. | TRBJ2-5 | once | TRBV9 | CASSPNQETQYF | TGTGCCAGCAGCCCCAACCAAGAGACCCAGTACTTC
TRBD2 | TRBJ2-1 | . | TRBV20-1 | CSASMGGSYNEQFF | TGCAGTGCTAGTATGGGGGGGTCCTACAATGAGCAGTTCTTC
TRBD1 | TRBJ2-3 | . | TRBV12-3/TRBV12-4 | CASRGTGKDTQYF | TGTGCCAGCAGAGGGACAGGGAAAGATACGCAGTATTTT
. | TRBJ2-3 | . | TRBV7-8 | CASSLYSGAMFTDTQYF | TGTGCCAGCAGCTTATATTCGGGAGCGATGTTCACAGATACGCAGTATTTT
TRBD1 | TRBJ1-5 | . | TRBV5-5 | CASSLRGGGPNQPQHF | TGTGCCAGCAGCTTGCGAGGAGGGGGCCCAAATCAGCCCCAGCATTTT
TRBD1 | TRBJ1-2 | . | TRBV29-1 | CSVEGTGRYGYTF | TGCAGCGTTGAGGGGACAGGGAGGTATGGCTACACCTTC
. | TRBJ1-2 | once | TRBV7-9 | CASSLSGAYGYTF | TGTGCCAGCAGTCTGAGCGGGGCCTATGGCTACACCTTC
TRBD1 | TRBJ1-1 | . | TRBV18 | CASSRQGAINTEAFF | TGTGCCAGCTCTCGACAGGGGGCCATCAACACTGAAGCTTTCTTT
TRBD1 | TRBJ1-2 | . | TRBV6-6 | CAAEGQPLYGYTF | TGTGCCGCGGAGGGACAGCCCCTCTATGGCTACACCTTC
. | TRBJ1-2 | few | TRBV20-1 | CSASSGNYGYTF | TGCAGTGCTAGTTCGGGGAACTATGGCTACACCTTC
TRBD1 | TRBJ2-1 | . | TRBV4-1 | CASSQGRDRSYNEQFF | TGCGCCAGCAGCCAAGGCCGGGACAGATCCTACAATGAGCAGTTCTTC
. | TRBJ1-2 | few | TRBV11-2 | CASSLDRGGYTF | TGTGCCAGCAGCTTAGACAGGGGTGGCTACACCTTC
TRBD1 | TRBJ2-3 | . | TRBV24-1 | CATSDFGQGRDTQYF | TGTGCCACCAGTGATTTTGGACAGGGGAGAGATACGCAGTATTTT
TRBD1 | TRBJ1-5 | . | TRBV3-1/TRBV3-2 | CASSQDLGQGARNQPQHF | TGTGCCAGCAGCCAAGATTTGGGGCAGGGGGCGCGCAATCAGCCCCAGCATTTT
TRBD2 | TRBJ2-7 | . | TRBV5-1 | CASSPGLEPNEQYF | TGCGCCAGCAGTCCGGGACTAGAACCCAACGAGCAGTACTTC
. | TRBJ2-7 | . | TRBV11-3 | CASSLEPGEQYF | TGTGCCAGCAGCTTAGAGCCAGGGGAGCAGTACTTC
TRBD2 | TRBJ2-1 | . | TRBV24-1 | CATSDPAGNYNEQFF | TGTGCCACCAGTGACCCAGCGGGGAACTACAATGAGCAGTTCTTC
TRBD2 | TRBJ2-1 | once | TRBV25-1 | CASSPPAGGGPHNEQFF | TGTGCCAGCAGTCCACCAGCGGGGGGGGGACCTCACAATGAGCAGTTCTTC
. | TRBJ1-2 | once | TRBV27 | CASSSWGQGAPTF | .
. | TRBJ2-7 | few | TRBV7-2 | CASSRPGHDEQYF | TGTGCCAGCAGCCGTCCGGGACACGACGAGCAGTACTTC
TRBD1 | TRBJ1-4 | . | TRBV19 | CASSIEGTANNEKLFF | TGTGCCAGTAGTATTGAAGGGACAGCTAATAATGAAAAACTGTTTTTT
. | TRBJ1-5 | . | TRBV7-3 | CASRLNRDYSNQPQHF | TGTGCCAGCAGGCTAAACAGGGACTATAGCAATCAGCCCCAGCATTTT
TRBD1 | TRBJ1-2 | . | TRBV13 | CASSSTGLHTF | TGTGCCAGCAGCTCGACAGGGCTCCACACCTTC
. | TRBJ1-2 | . | TRBV3-1/TRBV3-2 | CASSQESHNLYGYTF | TGTGCCAGCAGCCAAGAGTCGCACAATTTATATGGCTACACCTTC
TRBD1 | TRBJ1-5 | . | TRBV13 | CASSFGTGTGQPQHF | TGTGCCAGCAGCTTTGGGACAGGGACCGGTCAGCCCCAGCATTTT
. | TRBJ1-3 | few | TRBV18 | CASPVPSSGNTIYF | TGTGCCAGCCCGGTCCCGAGCTCTGGAAACACCATATATTTT
TRBD1 | TRBJ1-2 | . | TRBV5-4 | CASSFEDRLRGYTF | TGTGCCAGCAGCTTTGAGGACAGGCTTAGGGGCTACACCTTC
. | TRBJ1-1 | . | TRBV9 | CASSVGVGGTEAFF | TGTGCCAGCAGCGTAGGGGTAGGAGGCACTGAAGCTTTCTTT
TRBD1 | TRBJ2-7 | . | TRBV11-3 | CASRAGTGVEQYF | TGTGCCAGCAGGGCCGGGACAGGGGTCGAGCAGTACTTC
. | TRBJ1-6 | few | TRBV3-1/TRBV3-2 | CASSQVVGQINSPLHF | TGTGCCAGCAGCCAAGTGGTAGGACAGATTAATTCACCCCTCCACTTT
TRBD1 | TRBJ1-2 | . | TRBV5-1 | CASSPGTANYGYTF | TGCGCCAGCAGCCCAGGGACAGCAAACTATGGCTACACCTTC
TRBD2 | TRBJ2-5 | . | TRBV5-1 | CASSPWGGEETQYF | TGCGCCAGCAGCCCTTGGGGGGGGGAAGAGACCCAGTACTTC
TRBD1 | TRBJ1-1 | . | TRBV3-1/TRBV3-2 | CASSQNPGQGSQAFF | TGTGCCAGCAGCCAAAATCCGGGACAGGGGTCCCAAGCTTTCTTT
TRBD2 | TRBJ2-3 | once | TRBV7-3 | CASSYRLAEGGDTQYF | TGTGCCAGCAGCTACCGCCTAGCGGAGGGAGGGGATACGCAGTATTTT
TRBD1 | TRBJ2-3 | once | TRBV6-4 | CASSDRQGAIDTQYF | TGTGCCAGCAGTGACCGACAGGGGGCCATAGATACGCAGTATTTT
. | TRBJ2-2 | few | TRBV5-1 | CASSLPRGDTGELFF | TGCGCCAGCAGCTTGCCCAGGGGAGACACCGGGGAGCTGTTTTTT
TRBD1 | TRBJ2-7 | . | TRBV28 | CASSLQGASEQYF | TGTGCCAGCAGCCTACAGGGGGCGTCGGAGCAGTACTTC
TRBD1 | TRBJ2-7 | once | TRBV24-1 | CATSDGVRDRTPYEQYF | TGTGCCACCAGTGACGGCGTTAGGGACAGGACGCCCTACGAGCAGTACTTC
TRBD1 | TRBJ1-3 | few | TRBV2 | CASGQDRGPGNTIYF | TGTGCCAGCGGTCAGGACAGGGGGCCTGGAAACACCATATATTTT
TRBD1 | TRBJ1-5 | . | TRBV20-1 | CSASTGTVNQPQHF | TGCAGTGCTAGTACCGGGACAGTCAATCAGCCCCAGCATTTT
TRBD2 | TRBJ2-3 | once | TRBV4-2 | CASSSGLAVKDTQYF | TGTGCCAGCAGCTCGGGACTAGCGGTCAAAGATACGCAGTATTTT
TRBD1 | TRBJ2-2 | . | TRBV11-3 | CASSTRGTAQTGELFF | TGTGCCAGCAGCACCCGAGGGACAGCCCAGACCGGGGAGCTGTTTTTT
TRBD1 | TRBJ1-1 | . | TRBV6-5 | CASSYSTDRVKKAFF | TGTGCCAGCAGTTACTCCACCGACAGGGTGAAAAAAGCTTTCTTT